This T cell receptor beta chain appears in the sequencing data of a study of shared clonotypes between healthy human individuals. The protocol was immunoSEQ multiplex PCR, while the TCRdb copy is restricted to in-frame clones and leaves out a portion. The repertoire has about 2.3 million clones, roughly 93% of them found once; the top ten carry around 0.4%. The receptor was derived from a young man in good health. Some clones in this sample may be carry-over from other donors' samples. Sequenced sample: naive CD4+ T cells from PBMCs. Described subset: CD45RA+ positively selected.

CDR3 nucleotides: TGTGCCAGCAGCTCAAAATACAGGGGTTCCGGGGCCAACGTCCTGACTTTC. Protein: CASSSKYRGSGANVLTF. The gene calls are TRBV7-9 and TRBJ2-6; 7 bases are shared with TRBD1. In germline, CDR1 is SEHNR, CDR2 FQNEAQ (reference sequence). Germline trimming cut 4 bases from V and 4 bases from J; bases unmatched to any gene: 10. This CDR3 has 17 amino acids.